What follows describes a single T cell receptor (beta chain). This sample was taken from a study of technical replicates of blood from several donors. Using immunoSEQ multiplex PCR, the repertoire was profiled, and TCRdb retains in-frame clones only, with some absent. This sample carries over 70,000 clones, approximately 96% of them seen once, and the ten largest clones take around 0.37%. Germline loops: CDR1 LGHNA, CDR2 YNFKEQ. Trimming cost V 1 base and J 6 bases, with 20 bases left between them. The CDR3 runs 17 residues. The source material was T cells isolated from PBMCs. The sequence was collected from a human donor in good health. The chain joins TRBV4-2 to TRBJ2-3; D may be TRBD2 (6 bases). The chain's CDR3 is CASSQVSGEPRMDTQYF. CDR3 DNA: TGTGCCAGCAGCCAAGTGTCGGGAGAACCCAGGATGGATACGCAGTATTTT.